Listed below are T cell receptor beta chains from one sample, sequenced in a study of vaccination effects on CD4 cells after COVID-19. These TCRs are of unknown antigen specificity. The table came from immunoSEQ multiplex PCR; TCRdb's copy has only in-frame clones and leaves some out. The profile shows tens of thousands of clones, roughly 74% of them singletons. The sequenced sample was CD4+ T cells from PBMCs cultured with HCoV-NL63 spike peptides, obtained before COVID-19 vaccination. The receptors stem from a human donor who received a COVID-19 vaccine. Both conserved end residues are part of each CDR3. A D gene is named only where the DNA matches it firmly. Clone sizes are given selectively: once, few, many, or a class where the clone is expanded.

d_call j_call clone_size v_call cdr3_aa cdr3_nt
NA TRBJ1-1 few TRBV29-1 CSVPWEGRTEAFF TGCAGCGTCCCTTGGGAGGGTCGGACTGAAGCTTTCTTT
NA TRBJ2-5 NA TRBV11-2 CASSLNLQETQYF TGTGCCAGCAGCTTAAATCTGCAAGAGACCCAGTACTTC
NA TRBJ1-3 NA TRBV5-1 CASSLAAGAGNTIYF TGCGCCAGCAGCTTGGCGGCAGGGGCTGGAAACACCATATATTTT
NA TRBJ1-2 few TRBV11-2 CASSSEYTGYTF TGTGCCAGCAGTTCCGAGTACACAGGCTACACCTTC
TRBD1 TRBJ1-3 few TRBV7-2 CASSLLRGLSGNTIYF TGTGCCAGCAGCTTACTCAGGGGGCTCTCTGGAAACACCATATATTTT
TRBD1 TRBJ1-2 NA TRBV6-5 CASGTGISGYTF TGTGCCAGCGGGACAGGGATCTCTGGCTACACCTTC
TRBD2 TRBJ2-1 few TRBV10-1 CASSDRGGSGNEQFF TGCGCCAGCAGTGATCGGGGGGGGTCGGGCAATGAGCAGTTCTTC
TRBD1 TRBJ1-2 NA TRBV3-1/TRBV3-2 CASSYFRTGGYTF TGTGCCAGCAGCTATTTCCGGACAGGAGGCTACACCTTC
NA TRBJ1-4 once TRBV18 CASSPRSRVGEKLFF TGTGCCAGCTCACCACGCTCCAGGGTGGGGGAAAAACTGTTTTTT
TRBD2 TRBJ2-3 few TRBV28 CARVPTLKREDTDTQYF TGTGCCAGAGTCCCCACTCTTAAGCGGGAGGACACAGATACGCAGTATTTT
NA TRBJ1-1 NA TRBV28 CASSLWSGANTEAFF TGTGCCAGCAGTTTATGGTCGGGGGCGAACACTGAAGCTTTCTTT
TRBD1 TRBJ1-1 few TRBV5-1 CASSLPGQGAEAFF TGCGCCAGCAGCTTACCGGGACAGGGGGCGGAAGCTTTCTTT
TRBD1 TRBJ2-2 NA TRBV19 CASSADRMNTGELFF TGTGCCAGTAGTGCGGACAGGATGAACACCGGGGAGCTGTTTTTT
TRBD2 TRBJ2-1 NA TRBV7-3 CASSLIRSGGTSVNEQFF TGTGCCAGCAGCTTAATACGTAGCGGGGGGACCTCGGTCAATGAGCAGTTCTTC
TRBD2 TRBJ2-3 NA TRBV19 CASSIASGAFTDTQYF TGTGCCAGTAGTATAGCCAGCGGGGCCTTCACAGATACGCAGTATTTT
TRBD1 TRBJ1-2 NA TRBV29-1 CSVEGTGDGYTF TGCAGCGTTGAAGGGACAGGGGATGGCTACACCTTC
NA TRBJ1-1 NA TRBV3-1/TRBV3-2 CASSQGTVNTEAFF TGTGCCAGCAGCCAAGGTACGGTGAACACTGAAGCTTTCTTT
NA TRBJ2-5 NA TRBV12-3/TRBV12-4 CASSPDGSETQYF TGTGCCAGCAGCCCCGACGGGAGCGAGACCCAGTACTTC
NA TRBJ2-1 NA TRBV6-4 CASSDTGHSYNEQFF TGTGCCAGCAGTGATACAGGTCACTCCTACAATGAGCAGTTCTTC
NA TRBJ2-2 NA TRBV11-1 CASSLEQGYTGELFF TGTGCCAGCAGCTTAGAGCAGGGCTACACCGGGGAGCTGTTTTTT
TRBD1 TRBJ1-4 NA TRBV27 CASSSTGWNEKLFF TGTGCCAGCAGTTCGACAGGGTGGAATGAAAAACTGTTTTTT
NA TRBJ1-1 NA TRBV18 CASSRVEGMNTEAFF TGTGCCAGCTCACGGGTGGAGGGGATGAACACTGAAGCTTTCTTT
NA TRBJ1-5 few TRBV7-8 CASSFTGYNQPQHF TGTGCCAGCAGCTTCACAGGCTACAATCAGCCCCAGCATTTT
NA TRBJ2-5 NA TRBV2 CASSATGALQETQYF TGTGCCAGCAGCGCGACGGGGGCCCTACAAGAGACCCAGTACTTC
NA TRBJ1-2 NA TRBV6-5 CASRSQGSYGYTF TGTGCCAGCAGGAGCCAGGGGAGCTATGGCTACACCTTC
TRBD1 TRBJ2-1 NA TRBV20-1 CSAVGTVEQFF TGCAGTGCGGTCGGGACAGTTGAGCAGTTCTTC
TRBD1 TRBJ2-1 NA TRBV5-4 CASSTGQGPYTYNEQFF TGTGCCAGCAGCACCGGACAGGGCCCGTATACCTACAATGAGCAGTTCTTC
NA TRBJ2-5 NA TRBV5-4 CASSSGGALVETQYF TGTGCCAGCAGCTCTGGTGGGGCCCTCGTCGAGACCCAGTACTTC
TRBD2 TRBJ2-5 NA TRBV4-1 CASTLGLAGGRGETQYF TGCGCCAGCACCTTGGGACTAGCGGGGGGGAGGGGAGAGACCCAGTACTTC
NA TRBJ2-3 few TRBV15 CATSRDLVKDTQYF TGTGCCACCAGCAGAGATCTAGTCAAAGATACGCAGTATTTT
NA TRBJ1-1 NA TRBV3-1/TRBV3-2 CASSPLGQLNTEAFF TGTGCCAGCAGCCCCCTAGGGCAGCTGAACACTGAAGCTTTCTTT
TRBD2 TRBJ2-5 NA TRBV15 CATSRERGGYETQYF TGTGCCACCAGCAGAGAGCGGGGGGGTTATGAGACCCAGTACTTC
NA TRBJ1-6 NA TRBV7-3 CASSLQAGGSPLHF TGTGCCAGCAGCTTACAAGCGGGTGGTTCACCCCTCCACTTT
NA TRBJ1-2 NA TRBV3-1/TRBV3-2 CASSQDLRGYTF TGTGCCAGCAGCCAGGACCTACGGGGCTACACCTTC
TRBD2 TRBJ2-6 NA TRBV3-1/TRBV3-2 CASSQVAGGGANVLTF TGTGCCAGCAGCCAGGTAGCGGGGGGTGGGGCCAACGTCCTGACTTTC
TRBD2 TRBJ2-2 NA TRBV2 CASSELSGGAQGGELFF TGTGCCAGCAGTGAATTAAGCGGGGGGGCTCAGGGCGGGGAGCTGTTTTTT
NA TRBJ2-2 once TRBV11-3 CASSPRQGGTGELFF TGTGCCAGCAGCCCAAGGCAGGGCGGCACCGGGGAGCTGTTTTTT
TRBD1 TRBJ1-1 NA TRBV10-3 CAISTGQGSNTEAFF TGTGCCATCAGCACCGGACAGGGGTCCAACACTGAAGCTTTCTTT
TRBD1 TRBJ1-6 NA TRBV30 CAWSSRQGGNSPLHF TGTGCCTGGAGTTCCAGACAGGGCGGTAATTCACCCCTCCACTTT
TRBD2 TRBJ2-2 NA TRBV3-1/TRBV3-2 CASSRTSGGAAGELFF TGTGCCAGCAGTAGGACTAGCGGGGGGGCCGCCGGGGAGCTGTTTTTT
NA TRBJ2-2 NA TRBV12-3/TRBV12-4 CASRSGYGELFF TGTGCCAGCAGGAGCGGATACGGGGAGCTGTTTTTT
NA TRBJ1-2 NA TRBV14 CASSQSRNYGYTF TGTGCCAGCAGCCAATCAAGGAACTATGGCTACACCTTC
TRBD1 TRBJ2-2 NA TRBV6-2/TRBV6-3 CASSDRRTGQAGELFF TGTGCCAGCAGTGACCGTCGGACAGGGCAGGCCGGGGAGCTGTTTTTT
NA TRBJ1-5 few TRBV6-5 CASSSTGNQPQHF TGTGCCAGCAGTTCAACAGGGAATCAGCCCCAGCATTTT
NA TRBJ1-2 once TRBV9 CASSVDSNYGYTF TGTGCCAGCAGCGTCGACAGTAACTATGGCTACACCTTC
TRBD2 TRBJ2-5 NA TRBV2 CASTEGVLAGGETQYF TGTGCCAGCACCGAAGGGGTCCTAGCGGGGGGAGAGACCCAGTACTTC
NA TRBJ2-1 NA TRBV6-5 CAGGQVRSYNEQFF TGTGCCGGCGGGCAGGTTCGCTCCTACAATGAGCAGTTCTTC
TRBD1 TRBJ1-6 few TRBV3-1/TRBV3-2 CASSDRTGRSNSPLHF TGTGCCAGCAGCGATCGGACAGGGCGGAGTAATTCACCCCTCCACTTT
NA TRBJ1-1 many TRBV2 CASAKGGTTEAFF TGTGCCAGCGCAAAAGGGGGAACCACTGAAGCTTTCTTT
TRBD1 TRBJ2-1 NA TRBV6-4 CASPGDRSYNEQFF TGTGCCAGCCCTGGGGACAGGTCCTACAATGAGCAGTTCTTC